This TCR beta chain was retrieved from a study of control samples from healthy donors and cancer patients. The repertoire was sequenced with immunoSEQ multiplex PCR; TCRdb's copy has only in-frame clones and lacks some. There are approximately 97,000 clones in the sample; around 90% occur only once, and 2.5% lies in the top ten. This CDR3 comprises 15 residues. Trimming stripped 4 bases from V and 0 bases from J, with 12 bases between. Germline lookup yields CDR1 LNHDA and CDR2 SQIVND (reference sequence). Only one count was recorded for this clone. Sequencing used blood. The TCR originated in a woman aged 18-29 years in good health. The chain recombines TRBV19 with TRBJ1-2; D may be TRBD1 (5 bases). CDR3 in amino acids: CASSRGPLANYGYTF. CDR3 in DNA: TGTGCCAGTAGTAGGGGACCGCTAGCTAACTATGGCTACACCTTC.